The rows below give T cell receptor beta chains drawn from one sample of a study of cytomegalovirus exposure and HLA in healthy donors. Assay: immunoSEQ multiplex PCR; the TCRdb copy retains only in-frame clones and omits some. The table has about 160,000 clones, over 75% seen once. What was sequenced was PBMCs. The receptors stem from a man aged 35-49 years in good health and CMV-seronegative. Each CDR3 is given with its conserved first and last residue. D genes are given only for firm matches. Not every row has a clone size; where given, it reads once, few, many or a size class.

DNA	CDR3	size	length	D	V	J
TGTGCCAGCAGCCTTGGACGGGGAGCAACTGAAGCTTTCTTT	CASSLGRGATEAFF	few	14	-	TRBV27	TRBJ1-1
TGTGCCAGCAGTGAAGGTGAGAGCAATCAGCCCCAGCATTTT	CASSEGESNQPQHF	-	14	-	TRBV6-1	TRBJ1-5
TGTGCCAGCAGCTTGGCCCAGGGATTATCTACTGAAGCTTTCTTT	CASSLAQGLSTEAFF	-	15	-	TRBV5-4	TRBJ1-1
TGCGCCAGCAGCTTCTCGACTAGCCTCACAGATACGCAGTATTTT	CASSFSTSLTDTQYF	-	15	TRBD2	TRBV5-1	TRBJ2-3
TGTGCCAGTAGTATAGGGACAGGCACAGATACGCAGTATTTT	CASSIGTGTDTQYF	-	14	-	TRBV19	TRBJ2-3
TGTGCCAGCCGACAGGGCCCCTACGCTTTCTTT	CASRQGPYAFF	-	11	TRBD1	TRBV6-5	TRBJ1-1
TGTGCCAGCAGTCACAGACTAGCAAGTATCGATGAGCAGTTCTTC	CASSHRLASIDEQFF	many	15	TRBD2	TRBV6-5	TRBJ2-1
TGTGCCAGCAGTTTGTCACTTATCTTCGGGGCTGAAGCTTTCTTT	CASSLSLIFGAEAFF	once	15	-	TRBV28	TRBJ1-1
TGTGCCAGCAGCTTGGCCTTATCCTCCTACGAGCAGTACTTC	CASSLALSSYEQYF	-	14	-	TRBV5-6	TRBJ2-7
TGTGCCTGGAGCCATACAGGGGACTCTGGGGCCAACGTCCTGACTTTC	CAWSHTGDSGANVLTF	-	16	TRBD1	TRBV30	TRBJ2-6
TGTGCCAGCAGCCTCAACAGGGTGGATGAGCAGTTCTTC	CASSLNRVDEQFF	-	13	-	TRBV9	TRBJ2-1
TGTGCCAGCAGCTCCATCGGCAGGATGGGTGAAGCTTTCTTT	CASSSIGRMGEAFF	few	14	-	TRBV11-2	TRBJ1-1
TGCGCCAGCAGCACGGACAGGGCTAGCACAGATACGCAGTATTTT	CASSTDRASTDTQYF	-	15	TRBD1	TRBV5-1	TRBJ2-3
TGCGCCAGCAGCTTATCACAGTCCTACGAGCAGTACTTC	CASSLSQSYEQYF	once	13	-	TRBV5-1	TRBJ2-7
TGTGCCAGTACTGCGACAGGGCTGGGTGGTACTGAAGCTTTCTTT	CASTATGLGGTEAFF	-	15	TRBD1	TRBV19	TRBJ1-1
TGCGCCAGCAGCCAAGATAGACAGGGTGGAGGTATATGGAATTCACCCCTCCACTTT	CASSQDRQGGGIWNSPLHF	few	19	TRBD1	TRBV4-3	TRBJ1-6
TGTGCCAGCAGTTACTCGGGCCGGGGGAACAATCAGCCCCAGCATTTT	CASSYSGRGNNQPQHF	-	16	-	TRBV6-5	TRBJ1-5
TGTGCCTGGAGTGTAAACTCGCGGGGGCAGTTCTTC	CAWSVNSRGQFF	-	12	-	TRBV30	TRBJ2-1
TGCGCCAGCAGCCAAATCTTACGGGGGGATGAGACCCAGTACTTC	CASSQILRGDETQYF	-	15	TRBD2	TRBV4-1	TRBJ2-5
TGTGCCAGCAGCTCACTACTAGACCGGGACACCGGGGAGCTGTTTTTT	CASSSLLDRDTGELFF	-	16	-	TRBV11-3	TRBJ2-2
TGTGCCAGCAGTATTCCGGGCGGGGTCACAGATACGCAGTATTTT	CASSIPGGVTDTQYF	-	15	-	TRBV2	TRBJ2-3
TGTGCCAGCAGTTTATCGAGGTCAGGGAATCAGCCCCAGCATTTT	CASSLSRSGNQPQHF	-	15	-	TRBV27	TRBJ1-5
TGTGCCAGCAGTTTAGGCGCAGGAGAGGGCTATGGCTACACCTTC	CASSLGAGEGYGYTF	-	15	-	TRBV28	TRBJ1-2
TGCAGCGCCGAGGGGGTGACAGGGAATTCCTACGAGCAGTACTTC	CSAEGVTGNSYEQYF	-	15	TRBD1	TRBV29-1	TRBJ2-7
TGCAGCGTGGGGAGTGGGGCCAACGTCCTGACTTTC	CSVGSGANVLTF	-	12	-	TRBV29-1	TRBJ2-6
TGCGCCAGCAGCTCGTGGCGGGGGGATCGGGGTGGTGAGCAGTTCTTC	CASSSWRGDRGGEQFF	few	16	TRBD2	TRBV5-1	TRBJ2-1
TGCAGCGTTGAAGGGACAGGACCCTACGGGATTTACGAGCAGTACTTC	CSVEGTGPYGIYEQYF	-	16	TRBD1	TRBV29-1	TRBJ2-7
TGTGCCAGCAGTTACTCGAGCCGCACTGAAGCTTTCTTT	CASSYSSRTEAFF	few	13	-	TRBV6-6	TRBJ1-1
TGCGCCAGCAGCCAGGGGATCGACAGACGAAACACTGAAGCTTTCTTT	CASSQGIDRRNTEAFF	-	16	-	TRBV4-3	TRBJ1-1
TGTGCCAGCAGTCTACAGGGCCGGAGCACAGATACGCAGTATTTT	CASSLQGRSTDTQYF	-	15	-	TRBV6-5	TRBJ2-3
TGTGCCAGCAGTTTACACTTGACAGGGATGAACACTGAAGCTTTCTTT	CASSLHLTGMNTEAFF	once	16	TRBD1	TRBV28	TRBJ1-1
TGCGCCAGCAGCTTGGGGGCGGGCTCCTACAATGAGCAGTTCTTC	CASSLGAGSYNEQFF	few	15	-	TRBV5-1	TRBJ2-1
TGTGCCACCCGGACTAGCCCCTCCTACAATGAGCAGTTCTTC	CATRTSPSYNEQFF	-	14	TRBD2	TRBV6-5	TRBJ2-1
TGTGCCAGCAGCTTAGCTCGGGGGGGGGCCTTTACTGGAGAGCAGTTCTTC	CASSLARGGAFTGEQFF	-	17	TRBD2	TRBV7-9	TRBJ2-1
TGTGCCAGCAGCTCAGGACAGGAGGGTTCTTACGAGCAGTACTTC	CASSSGQEGSYEQYF	-	15	-	TRBV7-9	TRBJ2-7
TGTGCCTGGGGTGCGGGAAACACCATATATTTT	CAWGAGNTIYF	-	11	-	TRBV30	TRBJ1-3
TGTGCCAGCTCACCCGACAGGGCGGGAGCTTTCTTT	CASSPDRAGAFF	once	12	TRBD1	TRBV18	TRBJ1-1
TGCGCCAGCAGCTTGAGGACAGGGGGTGTGGAGACCCAGTACTTC	CASSLRTGGVETQYF	-	15	TRBD1	TRBV5-1	TRBJ2-5
TGCAGCGTTGAACTCCCCCCTTCCTACGAGCAGTACTTC	CSVELPPSYEQYF	-	13	-	TRBV29-1	TRBJ2-7
TGTGCCAGCAGTCAATTAGGGACTCAGTACGAGCAGTACTTC	CASSQLGTQYEQYF	-	14	-	TRBV6-6	TRBJ2-7
TGTGCCAGCAGTGAAGCGCGACAGGGTTACGAGCAGTACTTC	CASSEARQGYEQYF	few	14	TRBD1	TRBV6-1	TRBJ2-7
TGTGCCAGCAGCGGCGGGCCTAACTACGAGCAGTACTTC	CASSGGPNYEQYF	once	13	-	TRBV9	TRBJ2-7
TGTGCCAGCAGTTTAACAGGGAACACTGAAGCTTTCTTT	CASSLTGNTEAFF	-	13	-	TRBV27	TRBJ1-1
TGTGCCAGCAGTTATACCAGGGCGGACACTGAAGCTTTCTTT	CASSYTRADTEAFF	-	14	-	TRBV6-6	TRBJ1-1
TGTGCCAGCAGTTACTCCCCTGACGGAGCCTACGAGCAGTACTTC	CASSYSPDGAYEQYF	-	15	-	TRBV6-5	TRBJ2-7
TGTGCCAGCAGTTACGGTCCTAGGGGCTCGGTCTATGGCTACACCTTC	CASSYGPRGSVYGYTF	-	16	-	TRBV6-5	TRBJ1-2
TGTGCCAGCTCACCAGGGACTAGCGGGGGAAGCAGGGAGACCCAGTACTTC	CASSPGTSGGSRETQYF	-	17	TRBD2	TRBV18	TRBJ2-5
TGTGCCAGCAGCTTATGGCGGACAGAGAAAGCTTTCTTT	CASSLWRTEKAFF	few	13	-	TRBV11-2	TRBJ1-1
TGTGCCAGCAGAAGACAGGGGTCTGGAAACACCATATATTTT	CASRRQGSGNTIYF	-	14	TRBD1	TRBV2	TRBJ1-3
TGCGCCAGCAGCTTCTCAGGGGCATGGAACACCGGGGAGCTGTTTTTT	CASSFSGAWNTGELFF	few	16	-	TRBV5-1	TRBJ2-2